Reported below is one TCR beta chain. This CDR3 region has 14 residues. Germline V gene lookup returns CDR1 MRHNA and CDR2 SNTAGT. V was clipped by 5 bases and J by 8 bases; unmatched bases: 7. The data were produced by immunoSEQ multiplex PCR, yet TCRdb's version contains in-frame clones alone and is incomplete. Here the sample spans over 50,000 clones, around 92% being singletons. The data belong to a study of T cell changes during pregnancy in multiple sclerosis. This clonotype originated in a female donor with multiple sclerosis, enrolled in a pregnancy study. This chain links TRBV6-4 with TRBJ1-2, with 11 nucleotides matching TRBD1. The sequenced sample was CD4+ T cells from peripheral blood mononuclear cells, obtained in the third trimester of pregnancy. The CDR3 DNA follows: TGTGCCAGCAGTTCGGACAGGGGGCCGCTAGGCTACACCTTC. Translation: CASSSDRGPLGYTF.